The clone carrying this TCR beta chain has ten or more counts. Graves' hyperthyroidism showing no ophthalmopathy progression within 18 months was considered stable. Template material for amplifying TCR beta CDR3 regions consisted of RNA transcripts. TCR CDR3 underwent first-round RT-PCR with the HTBI primer set. One entry per CDR3 protein results from TCRdb running MiXCR on the multiplex PCR reads. This table holds some 560,000 distinct CDR3 sequences, less than 20% found once. The data were taken from a study of T cells in Graves' hyperthyroidism and ophthalmopathy. Trimming cost V 1 base and J 5 bases; bases outside gene matches: 6. The CDR3 has 16 amino acids. Germline assignment: CDR1 LGHDT and CDR2 YNNKEL (reference sequence).

The gene calls are TRBV3-1 and TRBJ2-1; 9 nucleotides align to TRBD1. The clonotype comes from a woman under 40 with Graves' hyperthyroidism. The sequencing sample was made of blood. The CDR3 coding sequence is TGTGCCAGCAGCCAAGTCGGGACAGGGTTCGACAATGAGCAGTTCTTC. Amino acids: CASSQVGTGFDNEQFF.